These 16 T cell receptor beta chains originate from one sample sequenced in a study of response to subunit inactivated influenza vaccine. A single record per CDR3 protein comes from TCRdb applying MiXCR to the RT-PCR reads. The sample includes 710,000 or so distinct CDR3 sequences, 15% to 18% of them seen just once. The sample was PBMCs from blood, taken 11 to 12 days after vaccination. The receptors derive from a man between 50 and 59 years old who received an inactivated influenza vaccine.

The sample holds many counts of this clonotype. The V call is TRBV18, the J call TRBJ2-3; D is unresolved. Germline V gene data show CDR1 as KGHSH and CDR2 as LQKENI. Trimming stripped 8 bases from V and 6 bases from J, with 9 bases between. The CDR3 loop spans 11 amino acids. The CDR3 DNA follows: TGTGCCAGCAGCCCTAGTGATACGCAGTATTTT. Amino acids: CASSPSDTQYF.

The rearrangement links TRBV12-3 or TRBV12-4 to TRBJ1-1, with 9 bases that match TRBD1. The V gene end was trimmed by 2 bases and the J gene end by 3 bases; junction bases not matched to a gene: 7. This CDR3 contains 16 residues. CDR3 in amino acids: CASSLLWGDRDTEAFF. Written as DNA, the CDR3 is TGTGCCAGCAGTTTATTATGGGGGGACAGGGACACTGAAGCTTTCTTT.

The J gene is TRBJ2-7, the V gene TRBV28; D might be TRBD1 or TRBD2, each matching 5 bases. Germline V gene lookup returns CDR1 MDHEN and CDR2 SYDVKM. V lost 6 bases and J 2 bases, leaving 17 bases between the germline ends. The CDR3 runs to 15 residues. The CDR3, as DNA: TGTGCCAGCAGCACTAGACAGCATCTTACCTACGAGCAGTACTTC. Encoded protein: CASSTRQHLTYEQYF. Full variable domain (missing parts from reference TRBV28 and TRBJ2-7): DVKVTQSSRYLVKRTGEKVFLECVQDMDHENMFWYRQDPGLGLRLIYFSYDVKMKEKGDIPEGYSVSREKKERFSLILESASTNQTSMYLCASSTRQHLTYEQYFGPGTRLTVT.

This clonotype was observed a handful of times. This chain links TRBV12-3 or TRBV12-4 with TRBJ2-3; the D call may be TRBD1 or TRBD2 (6 bases each). The CDR3 runs to 18 residues. The germline V and J ends were trimmed by 4 bases and 0 bases, with 20 bases remaining between them. In nucleotides, the CDR3 is TGTGCCAGCAGTTGGACCCGGGGGCAGCCACCTAGCACAGATACGCAGTATTTT. This sequence encodes CASSWTRGQPPSTDTQYF.

This clonotype was detected a few times. The V gene is TRBV7-2, the J gene TRBJ2-7; 7 bases are shared with TRBD2. Germline assignment: CDR1 SGHTA and CDR2 FQGNSA. The length of the CDR3 is 17 residues. After removal of 0 bases from V and 1 base from J, the junction contained 9 bases not matched to a gene. CDR3 sequence: CASSLAQGGWGSYEQYF. The CDR3 DNA is TGTGCCAGCAGCTTAGCGCAGGGAGGGTGGGGATCCTACGAGCAGTACTTC.

This clonotype was seen only a few times. The chain joins TRBV7-8 to TRBJ1-5, with no clear D. This CDR3 spans 13 amino acids. Germline V CDR1 and CDR2: SGHVS, FQNEAQ. Trimming left V 3 bases short and J 6 bases short, with 9 bases between. CDR3: CASSFQRGQPQHF. Written as DNA, the CDR3 is TGTGCCAGCAGCTTCCAACGGGGTCAGCCCCAGCATTTT. The full variable domain, completed using reference TRBV7-8 and TRBJ1-5, is GAGVSQSPRYKVAKRGQDVALRCDPISGHVSLFWYQQALGQGPEFLTYFQNEAQLDKSGLPSDRFFAERPEGSVSTLKIQRTQQEDSAVYLCASSFQRGQPQHFGDGTRLSIL.

This chain uses TRBV28 with TRBJ2-7; TRBD1 agrees at 9 bases. From germline, CDR1 is MDHEN and CDR2 SYDVKM. The V segment lost 5 bases and the J segment 6 bases; nucleotides outside the gene matches: 11. The CDR3 has 15 residues. The CDR3 bases are TGTGCCAGCAGTCCCCGTCCCGGGACAGGGATCGAGCAGTACTTC. Residues: CASSPRPGTGIEQYF.

The chain recombines TRBV6-2 or TRBV6-3 with TRBJ2-7, with D unresolved. V gave up 6 bases and J gave up 6 bases, with 12 bases separating them. The CDR3 extends over 12 amino acids. CDR1 is MNHEY, CDR2 SVGEGT, per germline. As DNA, the CDR3 is TGTGCCAGCAGCTCAACCATGGTCGAGCAGTACTTC. Protein: CASSSTMVEQYF.

There are a few counts of this clonotype. The chain recombines TRBV11-2 with TRBJ2-7; 8 nucleotides match TRBD2. CDR1 and CDR2 (germline): SGHAT, FQNNGV. The ends lost 1 base at V and 2 bases at J; junction bases unmatched: 13. The CDR3 is made up of 18 amino acids. The CDR3 is CASSLVGTSPNRAYEQYF. DNA for the CDR3: TGTGCCAGCAGCTTAGTGGGGACTAGTCCCAATAGGGCCTACGAGCAGTACTTC.

The J gene is TRBJ2-7, the V gene TRBV20-1; the match to TRBD1 covers 7 bases. J was trimmed by 6 bases and V by 4 bases; bases with no gene match: 9. CDR1 is DFQATT, CDR2 SNEGSKA, per germline (reference sequence). This CDR3 region has 13 residues. The CDR3 DNA reads TGCAGTGCTACACACAGGGGAAACGGCGAGCAGTACTTC. It codes for CSATHRGNGEQYF.

This clonotype occurred many times. The chain uses TRBV9 and TRBJ2-7; unclear D gene. Trimming shortened V by 1 base and J by 2 bases, and 10 bases separated the two germline ends. The CDR3 is 14 residues long. CDR1 and CDR2 from the germline V gene are SGDLS and YYNGEE. The CDR3 spells CASSVSAGTYEQYF. Written as DNA, the CDR3 is TGTGCCAGCAGCGTATCGGCAGGCACCTACGAGCAGTACTTC.

This clonotype was seen only a few times. The chain links TRBV12-3 or TRBV12-4 to TRBJ2-6; TRBD1 might be the D (6 bases). This CDR3 is 17 amino acids long. V dropped 5 bases and J dropped 2 bases, with 16 bases sitting between them. CDR3 in DNA: TGTGCCAGCAGTCCGGAGACAGGTTCGACTGGGGCCAACGTCCTGACTTTC. This encodes CASSPETGSTGANVLTF.

J is TRBJ2-7 and V is TRBV13; 11 bases are shared with TRBD1. This CDR3 region has 16 residues. V lost 7 bases and J lost 5; bases outside the gene matches: 13. CDR1 PRHDT and CDR2 FYEKMQ come from the germline V gene (reference sequence). The CDR3 reads CASNVLGRTGGHEQYF. The CDR3 DNA follows: TGTGCCAGCAACGTCCTGGGGAGGACAGGGGGCCACGAGCAGTACTTC.

This clonotype occurred many times. This rearrangement joins TRBV12-3 or TRBV12-4 to TRBJ2-7; D uncertain. Trimming left V 4 bases short and J 2 bases short, with 12 bases between. This CDR3 is 14 amino acids long. This CDR3 is CASSSSRAAYEQYF. CDR3 nucleotides: TGTGCCAGCAGTTCGAGCCGGGCTGCCTACGAGCAGTACTTC.

The chain uses TRBV27 and TRBJ2-1; 9 positions agree with TRBD1. The CDR3 runs to 17 residues. Germline CDR1 and CDR2: MNHEY and SMNVEV (reference sequence). The junction had 8 bases not matched to a gene; V was cut back by 2 bases and J by 3 bases. As DNA, the CDR3 is TGTGCCAGCAGTTTAGTAAGGGACAGGGCCGTCTACAATGAGCAGTTCTTC. Encoded protein: CASSLVRDRAVYNEQFF.

At least ten counts were recorded for this clonotype. The J gene is TRBJ2-1, the V gene TRBV5-5; 7 nucleotides agree with TRBD2. The CDR3 covers 14 residues. Germline V CDR1 and CDR2: SGHKS, YYEKEE (reference sequence). J was trimmed by 8 bases and V by 0 bases; bases with no gene match: 5. The CDR3 here is CASSLEGGRDEQFF. In DNA form, the CDR3 reads TGTGCCAGCAGCTTGGAGGGAGGGCGGGATGAGCAGTTCTTC. Variable domain in full (rest from reference TRBV5-5 and TRBJ2-1): DAGVTQSPTHLIKTRGQQVTLRCSPISGHKSVSWYQQVLGQGPQFIFQYYEKEERGRGNFPDRFSARQFPNYSSELNVNALLLGDSALYLCASSLEGGRDEQFFGPGTRLTVL.